This T cell receptor beta chain was retrieved from a study of cytomegalovirus exposure and HLA in healthy donors. The study's findings and limits: A later analysis reportedly found fewer N-insertions in an Asian-associated ancestry cluster than the approximately 700-donor mean. Several top significant clusters appeared, in a later analysis, to be linked to common viral pathogens.

PCR involved 60 Vbeta and 13 Jbeta primers. In the source study's methods: Counted up in a later analysis, unique TCR beta chains came to about 80 million, with around 12 million shared. TCRdb keeps only in-frame clones here, not all; method: immunoSEQ multiplex PCR. The V and J calls and clone size were taken over from that table, and D and trimming were inferred from the DNA. The sample lists some 180,000 clones, about four fifths seen once, with 1.5% in the top ten. CDR3 length: 15 amino acids. Per germline, CDR1 SGDLS and CDR2 YYNGEE. With 3 bases clipped from V and 4 bases from J, the junction kept 10 bases outside the gene matches. This clone was counted only a few times. Its antigen is not known. Though nominally healthy at sampling, donors likely had unrecorded immune exposures.

This chain connects TRBV9 to TRBJ2-7; 7 nucleotides match TRBD2. The material sequenced was PBMCs. This clonotype originated in a man aged 40-49 years in good health and CMV-seronegative. CDR3 sequence: CASSAFPGGMYEQYF. CDR3 nucleotide sequence: TGTGCCAGCAGCGCCTTCCCGGGAGGAATGTACGAGCAGTACTTC.